The rows below give T cell receptor beta chains drawn from one sample of a study of control samples from healthy donors and cancer patients. The data were produced by immunoSEQ multiplex PCR, yet TCRdb's version contains in-frame clones alone and is incomplete. Of 200,000 or so clones listed, 85% to 95% are singletons. Sequenced: blood. The receptor source for this set is a man aged 50 to 60 in good health. The CDR3 runs from the conserved cysteine through the conserved F or W. The order of the fields is clone size, D gene, V gene, J gene, CDR3 protein, CDR3 DNA. The D gene is left open where the match is weak. Where a row states a size, it is once, few, many or the class of an expanded clone; other rows omit it.

size: NA; D: NA; V: TRBV19; J: TRBJ2-5; CDR3: CASSMTGRGETQYF; DNA: TGTGCCAGTAGTATGACAGGTCGGGGTGAGACCCAGTACTTC
size: NA; D: NA; V: TRBV6-6; J: TRBJ2-7; CDR3: CASYPTGNSYEQYF; DNA: TGTGCCAGCTACCCCACAGGGAACTCCTACGAGCAGTACTTC
size: once; D: NA; V: TRBV6-6; J: TRBJ1-4; CDR3: CASSSGTESEKLFF; DNA: TGTGCCAGCAGCTCCGGGACGGAGAGTGAAAAACTGTTTTTT
size: NA; D: NA; V: TRBV2; J: TRBJ2-5; CDR3: CASSLDRSGTQYF; DNA: TGTGCCAGCAGTCTGGATCGTTCGGGGACCCAGTACTTC
size: NA; D: TRBD1; V: TRBV6-6; J: TRBJ1-5; CDR3: CASSSGQGATGQPQHF; DNA: TGTGCCAGCAGTTCCGGACAGGGGGCTACGGGTCAGCCCCAGCATTTT
size: NA; D: NA; V: TRBV28; J: TRBJ1-2; CDR3: CASSSPDRQYGYTF; DNA: TGTGCCAGCAGTTCCCCCGATAGACAATATGGCTACACCTTC
size: NA; D: NA; V: TRBV3-1/TRBV3-2; J: TRBJ2-4; CDR3: CASSPATGFNIQYF; DNA: TGTGCCAGCAGCCCCGCGACAGGTTTCAACATTCAGTACTTC
size: NA; D: NA; V: TRBV5-1; J: TRBJ1-1; CDR3: CASSLAGWAPGTEAFF; DNA: TGCGCCAGCAGCTTGGCCGGTTGGGCCCCGGGCACTGAAGCTTTCTTT
size: once; D: TRBD1; V: TRBV6-5; J: TRBJ1-6; CDR3: CASSRQGYNSPLHF; DNA: TGTGCCAGCAGCAGACAGGGGTATAATTCACCCCTCCACTTT
size: NA; D: TRBD2; V: TRBV7-8; J: TRBJ2-3; CDR3: CASSSPGLDTDTQYF; DNA: TGTGCCAGCAGCTCCCCCGGACTAGACACAGATACGCAGTATTTT
size: once; D: NA; V: TRBV9; J: TRBJ2-1; CDR3: CASSPRGARNEQFF; DNA: TGTGCCAGCAGCCCACGGGGGGCCCGCAATGAGCAGTTCTTC
size: NA; D: NA; V: TRBV28; J: TRBJ1-1; CDR3: CASTPGRTNTEAFF; DNA: TGTGCCAGCACCCCGGGACGTACGAACACTGAAGCTTTCTTT
size: few; D: NA; V: TRBV29-1; J: TRBJ2-7; CDR3: CSVERQITYEQYF; DNA: TGCAGCGTTGAGCGTCAGATCACTTACGAGCAGTACTTC
size: NA; D: NA; V: TRBV7-8; J: TRBJ1-2; CDR3: CASSPRAGRSSGYTF; DNA: TGTGCCAGCAGTCCAAGGGCAGGACGGTCTAGTGGCTACACCTTC
size: NA; D: NA; V: TRBV18; J: TRBJ1-4; CDR3: CASSPQTGPNEKLFF; DNA: TGTGCCAGCTCACCCCAAACAGGGCCTAATGAAAAACTGTTTTTT
size: NA; D: NA; V: TRBV10-3; J: TRBJ1-1; CDR3: CAISGSDLNTEAFF; DNA: TGTGCCATCAGTGGGTCGGACCTAAACACTGAAGCTTTCTTT
size: NA; D: TRBD1; V: TRBV15; J: TRBJ1-5; CDR3: CATSGDRGTQPQHF; DNA: TGTGCCACCAGCGGTGACAGGGGGACTCAGCCCCAGCATTTT
size: NA; D: NA; V: TRBV5-1; J: TRBJ1-3; CDR3: CASSPEGTGNTIYF; DNA: TGCGCCAGCAGTCCAGAAGGAACTGGAAACACCATATATTTT
size: NA; D: NA; V: TRBV5-1; J: TRBJ1-5; CDR3: CASSLESGNQPQHF; DNA: TGCGCCAGCAGCTTGGAATCGGGCAATCAGCCCCAGCATTTT
size: NA; D: NA; V: TRBV13; J: TRBJ1-1; CDR3: CASSFTRNTEAFF; DNA: TGTGCCAGCAGCTTTACACGGAACACTGAAGCTTTCTTT
size: NA; D: TRBD2; V: TRBV15; J: TRBJ2-2; CDR3: CATSNLAGFTGELFF; DNA: TGTGCCACCAGCAATCTAGCGGGGTTCACCGGGGAGCTGTTTTTT
size: NA; D: NA; V: TRBV19; J: TRBJ1-5; CDR3: CASSIGGVTWPPQHF; DNA: TGTGCCAGTAGTATAGGCGGGGTGACCTGGCCGCCCCAGCATTTT
size: NA; D: NA; V: TRBV7-8; J: TRBJ1-1; CDR3: CASSSPGWNTEAFF; DNA: TGTGCCAGCAGCTCCCCGGGGTGGAACACTGAAGCTTTCTTT
size: NA; D: TRBD1; V: TRBV18; J: TRBJ1-1; CDR3: CASSPQPQGGSTEAFF; DNA: TGTGCCAGCTCACCACAGCCTCAGGGGGGAAGCACTGAAGCTTTCTTT
size: NA; D: NA; V: TRBV7-2; J: TRBJ1-5; CDR3: CASSLDDNNQPQHF; DNA: TGTGCCAGCAGCTTAGATGACAATAATCAGCCCCAGCATTTT
size: NA; D: NA; V: TRBV6-4; J: TRBJ1-1; CDR3: CASIKGRTEAFF; DNA: TGTGCCAGCATCAAGGGAAGGACTGAAGCTTTCTTT
size: few; D: NA; V: TRBV6-5; J: TRBJ1-5; CDR3: CASKRDSNQPQHF; DNA: TGTGCCAGTAAACGGGATAGCAATCAGCCCCAGCATTTT
size: NA; D: NA; V: TRBV19; J: TRBJ1-5; CDR3: CASSRIQQGSSNQPQHF; DNA: TGTGCCAGTAGCAGAATTCAACAGGGTAGTAGCAATCAGCCCCAGCATTTT
size: NA; D: NA; V: TRBV7-2; J: TRBJ1-1; CDR3: CASSINSRTEAFF; DNA: TGTGCCAGCAGCATAAACTCCAGGACTGAAGCTTTCTTT
size: few; D: NA; V: TRBV30; J: TRBJ1-2; CDR3: CAWNAPVEMRGYTF; DNA: TGTGCCTGGAACGCGCCGGTGGAGATGAGGGGCTACACCTTC
size: NA; D: NA; V: TRBV4-1; J: TRBJ1-1; CDR3: CASSPRTQGNTEAFF; DNA: TGCGCCAGCAGCCCGCGTACTCAGGGGAACACTGAAGCTTTCTTT
size: NA; D: NA; V: TRBV7-9; J: TRBJ2-3; CDR3: CASSLIGDTQYF; DNA: TGTGCCAGCAGCTTGATCGGTGATACGCAGTATTTT
size: NA; D: NA; V: TRBV2; J: TRBJ2-1; CDR3: CASTKEAGNEQFF; DNA: TGTGCCAGCACCAAGGAAGCGGGCAATGAGCAGTTCTTC
size: NA; D: NA; V: TRBV19; J: TRBJ2-3; CDR3: CASSPRDKGDTQYF; DNA: TGTGCCAGTAGTCCCCGGGACAAAGGAGATACGCAGTATTTT
size: NA; D: NA; V: TRBV28; J: TRBJ1-2; CDR3: CASSLRQGGGYTF; DNA: TGTGCCAGCAGTTTACGGCAGGGAGGCGGCTACACCTTC
size: NA; D: NA; V: TRBV6-6; J: TRBJ2-2; CDR3: CASKLGGTGELFF; DNA: TGTGCCAGCAAATTGGGCGGCACCGGGGAGCTGTTTTTT
size: NA; D: TRBD1; V: TRBV5-1; J: TRBJ2-7; CDR3: CASSFLDRGLYEQYF; DNA: TGCGCCAGCAGCTTTTTGGACAGGGGGCTATACGAGCAGTACTTC
size: NA; D: TRBD1; V: TRBV19; J: TRBJ1-2; CDR3: CASSMRRGRNGYTF; DNA: TGTGCCAGTAGTATGCGCAGGGGGCGAAATGGCTACACCTTC
size: NA; D: NA; V: TRBV5-1; J: TRBJ2-1; CDR3: CASSLADQLPNEQFF; DNA: TGCGCCAGCAGCTTGGCGGACCAACTCCCCAATGAGCAGTTCTTC
size: NA; D: NA; V: TRBV13; J: TRBJ1-1; CDR3: CASSLGSKMNTEAFF; DNA: TGTGCCAGCAGCTTAGGGTCAAAAATGAACACTGAAGCTTTCTTT
size: once; D: NA; V: TRBV28; J: TRBJ2-7; CDR3: CASSLLGYEQYF; DNA: TGTGCCAGCAGTTTACTGGGTTACGAGCAGTACTTC
size: NA; D: NA; V: TRBV5-1; J: TRBJ2-6; CDR3: CASSLTAGANVLTF; DNA: TGCGCCAGCAGCTTAACAGCTGGGGCCAACGTCCTGACTTTC
size: NA; D: NA; V: TRBV18; J: TRBJ2-6; CDR3: CASSPPTSPGVLTF; DNA: TGTGCCAGCTCACCACCTACCTCCCCGGGCGTCCTGACTTTC
size: NA; D: NA; V: TRBV6-1; J: TRBJ1-2; CDR3: CASSEGTVYYGYTF; DNA: TGTGCCAGCAGTGAAGGAACAGTCTACTATGGCTACACCTTC
size: NA; D: TRBD1; V: TRBV5-6; J: TRBJ1-6; CDR3: CASSFSGQGGTYSPLHF; DNA: TGTGCCAGCAGCTTTTCGGGACAGGGGGGAACGTATTCACCCCTCCACTTT
size: NA; D: NA; V: TRBV5-1; J: TRBJ2-7; CDR3: CASSLGEFEQYF; DNA: TGCGCCAGCAGCTTGGGGGAGTTCGAGCAGTACTTC
size: once; D: NA; V: TRBV3-1/TRBV3-2; J: TRBJ1-4; CDR3: CASSQEGGDEKLFF; DNA: TGTGCCAGCAGCCAAGAGGGAGGGGATGAAAAACTGTTTTTT
size: NA; D: NA; V: TRBV5-8; J: TRBJ1-6; CDR3: CASSLYVSPLHF; DNA: TGTGCCAGCAGCTTATATGTTTCACCCCTCCACTTT
size: NA; D: NA; V: TRBV4-3; J: TRBJ1-1; CDR3: CASSQGAGSMNTEAFF; DNA: TGCGCCAGCAGCCAAGGAGCGGGCAGCATGAACACTGAAGCTTTCTTT
size: NA; D: TRBD1; V: TRBV19; J: TRBJ2-2; CDR3: CACLNSGTANTGELFF; DNA: TGTGCCTGCTTAAATTCCGGGACAGCGAACACCGGGGAGCTGTTTTTT
size: NA; D: NA; V: TRBV25-1; J: TRBJ1-6; CDR3: CASSERGPYNSPLHF; DNA: TGTGCCAGCAGTGAGAGGGGACCGTATAATTCACCCCTCCACTTT
size: NA; D: NA; V: TRBV5-1; J: TRBJ1-1; CDR3: CASSLENFGVTEAFF; DNA: TGCGCCAGCAGCTTGGAAAATTTTGGTGTTACTGAAGCTTTCTTT
size: once; D: TRBD1; V: TRBV5-1; J: TRBJ1-1; CDR3: CASSPDRVNTEAFF; DNA: TGCGCCAGCAGCCCCGACAGGGTGAACACTGAAGCTTTCTTT
size: once; D: NA; V: TRBV6-6; J: TRBJ1-1; CDR3: CASSPFVGDQMNTEAFF; DNA: TGTGCCAGCAGTCCGTTCGTTGGAGACCAAATGAACACTGAAGCTTTCTTT
size: NA; D: NA; V: TRBV18; J: TRBJ1-2; CDR3: CASSPQLTNYGYTF; DNA: TGTGCCAGCTCACCCCAACTAACTAACTATGGCTACACCTTC
size: once; D: NA; V: TRBV18; J: TRBJ2-4; CDR3: CASSPSEKNIQYF; DNA: TGTGCCAGCTCACCAAGCGAAAAAAACATTCAGTACTTC
size: NA; D: NA; V: TRBV9; J: TRBJ1-2; CDR3: CASSVEGRGLYGYTF; DNA: TGTGCCAGCAGCGTAGAGGGCCGGGGGCTTTATGGCTACACCTTC
size: NA; D: TRBD1; V: TRBV5-1; J: TRBJ1-2; CDR3: CASSPLGTDYGYTF; DNA: TGCGCCAGCAGCCCCTTAGGGACAGACTATGGCTACACCTTC
size: NA; D: NA; V: TRBV7-2; J: TRBJ1-3; CDR3: CASRTSSSGNTIYF; DNA: TGTGCCAGCAGGACGAGTTCCTCTGGAAACACCATATATTTT
size: NA; D: NA; V: TRBV7-8; J: TRBJ2-5; CDR3: CASSPLTGLDEETQYF; DNA: TGTGCCAGCAGCCCCTTGACAGGACTGGACGAAGAGACCCAGTACTTC